This T cell receptor beta chain was found in a study of monozygotic twins with inflammatory bowel disease. Notes on this clonotype: Its antigen is currently unknown.

Germline loops: CDR1 DFQATT, CDR2 SNEGSKA (reference sequence). The CDR3 loop spans 12 amino acids. TCRdb derives one entry per CDR3 protein from the 5' RACE reads, leaving out DNA. Its clone listing holds some 100,000 distinct CDR3 sequences. Overall study results and limits: With others, IBD patients shared fewer clonotypes than healthy twins did, especially with disease activity.

The chain links TRBV20-1 to TRBJ2-1. This sequence was found in a human donor with ulcerative colitis or Crohn's disease, or a healthy co-twin of an affected twin (not recorded which). Sequencing used blood. The CDR3 loop reads CSAPRGYNEQFF.